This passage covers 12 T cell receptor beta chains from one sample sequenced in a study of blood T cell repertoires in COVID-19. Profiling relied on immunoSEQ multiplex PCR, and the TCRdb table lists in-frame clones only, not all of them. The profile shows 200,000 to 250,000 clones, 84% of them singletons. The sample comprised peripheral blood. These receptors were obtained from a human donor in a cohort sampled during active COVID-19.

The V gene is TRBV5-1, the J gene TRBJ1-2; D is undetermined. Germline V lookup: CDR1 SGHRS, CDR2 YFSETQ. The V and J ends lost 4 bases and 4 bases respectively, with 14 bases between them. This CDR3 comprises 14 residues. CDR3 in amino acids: CASSEGGGSYGYTF. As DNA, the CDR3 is TGCGCCAGCAGCGAGGGAGGTGGTAGCTATGGCTACACCTTC.

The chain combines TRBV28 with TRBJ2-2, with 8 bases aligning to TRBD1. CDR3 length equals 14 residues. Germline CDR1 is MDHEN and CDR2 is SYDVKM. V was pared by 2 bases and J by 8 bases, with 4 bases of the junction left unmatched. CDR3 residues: CASSLNRGTGELFF. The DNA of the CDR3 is TGTGCCAGCAGTTTAAACAGGGGGACGGGGGAGCTGTTTTTT.

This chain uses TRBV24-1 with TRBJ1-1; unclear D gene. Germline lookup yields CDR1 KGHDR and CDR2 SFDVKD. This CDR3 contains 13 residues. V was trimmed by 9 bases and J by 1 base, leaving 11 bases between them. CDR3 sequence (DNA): TGTGCCACCCGGTCGCGGGGGAACACTGAAGCTTTCTTT. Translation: CATRSRGNTEAFF.

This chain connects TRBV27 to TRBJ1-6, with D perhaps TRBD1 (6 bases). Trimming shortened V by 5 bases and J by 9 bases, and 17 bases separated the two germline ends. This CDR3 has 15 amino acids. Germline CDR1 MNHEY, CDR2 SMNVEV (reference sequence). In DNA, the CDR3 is TGTGCCAGCAGTGCTATGGGACAACCGGGTTCACCCCTCCACTTT. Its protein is CASSAMGQPGSPLHF.

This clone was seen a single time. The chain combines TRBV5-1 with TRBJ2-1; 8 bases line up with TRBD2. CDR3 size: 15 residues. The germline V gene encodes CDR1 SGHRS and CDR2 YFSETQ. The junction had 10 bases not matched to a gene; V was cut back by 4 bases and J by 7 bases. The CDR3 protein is CASSTGRAFINEQFF. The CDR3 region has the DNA TGCGCCAGCAGCACCGGGAGGGCCTTTATTAATGAGCAGTTCTTC.

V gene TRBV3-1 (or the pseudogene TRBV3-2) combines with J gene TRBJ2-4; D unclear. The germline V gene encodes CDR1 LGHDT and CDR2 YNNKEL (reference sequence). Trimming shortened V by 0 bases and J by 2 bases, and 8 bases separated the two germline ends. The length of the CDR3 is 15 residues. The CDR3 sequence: CASSQEFRSKNIQYF. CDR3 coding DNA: TGTGCCAGCAGCCAAGAATTCAGGTCCAAAAACATTCAGTACTTC.

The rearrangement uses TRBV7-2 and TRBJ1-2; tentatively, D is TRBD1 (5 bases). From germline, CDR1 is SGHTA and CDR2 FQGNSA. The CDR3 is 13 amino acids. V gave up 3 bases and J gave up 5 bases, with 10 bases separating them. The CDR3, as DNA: TGTGCCAGCAGCTTGGAGGGGCGGTATGGCTACACCTTC. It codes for CASSLEGRYGYTF.

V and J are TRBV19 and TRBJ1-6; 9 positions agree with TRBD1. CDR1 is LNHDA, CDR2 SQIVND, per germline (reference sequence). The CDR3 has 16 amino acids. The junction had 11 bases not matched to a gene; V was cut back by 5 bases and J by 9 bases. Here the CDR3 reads CASSAEGQGFRSPLHF. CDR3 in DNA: TGTGCCAGTAGTGCTGAGGGACAGGGATTTCGTTCACCCCTCCACTTT.

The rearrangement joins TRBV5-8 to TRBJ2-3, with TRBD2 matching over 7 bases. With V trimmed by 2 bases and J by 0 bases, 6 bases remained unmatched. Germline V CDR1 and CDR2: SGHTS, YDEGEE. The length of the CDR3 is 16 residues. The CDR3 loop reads CASSFGGGISTDTQYF. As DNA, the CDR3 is TGTGCCAGCAGCTTCGGGGGAGGGATCAGCACAGATACGCAGTATTTT.

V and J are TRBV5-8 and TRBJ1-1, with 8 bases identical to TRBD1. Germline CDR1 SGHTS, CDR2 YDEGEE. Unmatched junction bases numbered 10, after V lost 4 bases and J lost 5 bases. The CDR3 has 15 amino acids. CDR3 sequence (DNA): TGTGCCAGCAGCAGCAGACAGGGGTTAAAGACTGAAGCTTTCTTT. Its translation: CASSSRQGLKTEAFF.

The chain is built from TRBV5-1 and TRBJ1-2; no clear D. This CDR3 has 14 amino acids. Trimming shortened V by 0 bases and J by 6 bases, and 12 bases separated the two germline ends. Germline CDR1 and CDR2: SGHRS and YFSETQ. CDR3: CASSLARGRDGYTF. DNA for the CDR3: TGCGCCAGCAGCTTGGCCCGGGGTCGGGATGGCTACACCTTC.

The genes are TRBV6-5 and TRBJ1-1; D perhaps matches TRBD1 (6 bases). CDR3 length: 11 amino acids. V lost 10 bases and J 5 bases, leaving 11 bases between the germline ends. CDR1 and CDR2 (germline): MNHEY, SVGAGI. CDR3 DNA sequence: TGTGCCACGACACAGGGAACTGAAGCTTTCTTT. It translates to CATTQGTEAFF.